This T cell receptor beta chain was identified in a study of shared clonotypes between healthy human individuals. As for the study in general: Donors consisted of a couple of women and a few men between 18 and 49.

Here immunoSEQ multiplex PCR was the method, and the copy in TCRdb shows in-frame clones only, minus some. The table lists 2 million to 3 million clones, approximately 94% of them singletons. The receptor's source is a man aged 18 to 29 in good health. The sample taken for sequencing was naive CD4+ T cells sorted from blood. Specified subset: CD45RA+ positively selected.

In nucleotides, the CDR3 is TGTGCCAGCAGCATTGGGACTAGCGGAACGTACCAAGAGACCCAGTACTTC. It codes for CASSIGTSGTYQETQYF. The rearrangement uses TRBV9 and TRBJ2-5; 11 nucleotides agree with TRBD2. Germline assignment: CDR1 SGDLS and CDR2 YYNGEE. Unmatched junction bases numbered 8, after V lost 4 bases and J lost 0 bases. The CDR3 totals 17 residues.